This T cell receptor beta chain derives from a study of cytomegalovirus exposure and HLA in healthy donors. The junction had 9 bases not matched to a gene; V was cut back by 6 bases and J by 5 bases. From germline, CDR1 is SNHLY and CDR2 FYNNEI. This CDR3 comprises 14 residues. Overall study findings and caveats: The authors judged a highly shared variant cluster likely a sequencing artifact. Published work reported that the classifier diagnosed cytomegalovirus status with high specificity and sensitivity. Cytomegalovirus association was listed for 170 or so TCR beta chains.

Comment on this clone: What it binds is not known.

The PCR was carried out with 60 Vbeta primers and 13 Jbeta primers. Sequenced by immunoSEQ multiplex PCR; TCRdb stores in-frame clones only, minus some. The data contain 250,000 to 350,000 clones, 85% to 90% of them singletons. J is TRBJ1-2 and V is TRBV2, with 7 bases matching TRBD1. Material: PBMCs. The sequence was obtained from a woman in her late teens or twenties in good health and CMV-seronegative. The CDR3 region is CASSQLRGTYGYTF. Here the CDR3 DNA reads TGTGCCAGCAGCCAACTCAGGGGGACGTATGGCTACACCTTC.